A single sample gave rise to the 20 T cell receptor beta chains below, sequenced in a study of Ad26.COV2.S vaccination and SARS-CoV-2 variants (dated by TCRdb to the early 2020s). According to the study, the label for this sample's treatment or condition signals: around 19 received Ad26.COV2.S at low or high dose, single or two shots; 5 received placebo; per-sample allocation not given. For vaccine and placebo recipients, repertoires were sequenced using samples collected on day 63 after the first injection. Library preparation was by the immunoSEQ multiplex PCR assay. TCRdb took this table from immuneACCESS and kept in-frame rearrangements with V and J called. Such tables lack part of the clones; where checked against another copy, unresolved V genes explain under half of the gap, and the rest is unexplained. The table for this sample lists hundreds of thousands of clones; under 90% of them were counted only once. The ten largest clonotypes hold about 7.4% of the sample.

Sample: peripheral blood, taken in a trial of Ad26.COV2.S vaccine versus placebo. The origin of the receptors is a person aged 18 to 65 who received the Ad26.COV2.S COVID-19 vaccine or a placebo.

This clone occurred a few times. The V gene is TRBV27, the J gene TRBJ1-3; TRBD1 might be the D (5 bases). CDR1 and CDR2 (germline): MNHEY, SMNVEV (reference sequence). Trimming pared 6 bases from V and 1 base from J, leaving 16 bases between. The CDR3 loop spans 16 amino acids. This CDR3 is CASRTFGAPSGNTIYF. DNA of the CDR3: TGTGCCAGCAGAACTTTTGGGGCCCCATCTGGAAACACCATATATTTT.

The chain couples TRBV12-3 or TRBV12-4 to TRBJ2-5; D call uncertain. This CDR3 comprises 12 residues. V was cut by 5 bases and J by 5 bases, with 9 bases left in between. This chain's CDR3 is CASSQARETQYF. The CDR3 nucleotides are TGTGCCAGCAGTCAGGCCCGGGAGACCCAGTACTTC.

This clone was seen a single time. The V gene is TRBV25-1, the J gene TRBJ2-5; 13 nucleotides align to TRBD2. V shed 3 bases, J shed 5 bases, and the junction held 6 bases outside the gene matches. Germline CDR1 reads MGHDK; CDR2 reads SYGVNS. This CDR3 has 16 residues. The CDR3 sequence: CASSEGLAGRYETQYF. CDR3 bases: TGTGCCAGCAGTGAGGGACTAGCGGGAAGGTATGAGACCCAGTACTTC.

The chain carries TRBV27 and TRBJ2-1; 10 bases are a match to TRBD2. J was trimmed by 9 bases and V by 3 bases; bases with no gene match: 8. Germline-derived CDR1 and CDR2 are MNHEY and SMNVEV (reference sequence). The CDR3 length is 15 residues. This chain's CDR3 is CASSFISGGAGEQFF. CDR3 DNA sequence: TGTGCCAGCAGTTTCATAAGCGGGGGGGCCGGTGAGCAGTTCTTC.

Here the CDR3 reads CAISDGGGNTEAFF. The CDR3, as DNA: TGTGCCATCAGTGATGGTGGGGGGAACACTGAAGCTTTCTTT. This sequence joins TRBV10-3 and TRBJ1-1; D is possibly TRBD1 (5 bases). The CDR3 runs to 14 residues. The V end lost 3 bases, the J end lost 1 base, and 9 bases lay between the germline ends. Germline V gene data show CDR1 as ENHRY and CDR2 as SYGVKD.

In its sample, this clone was seen once. The rearrangement joins TRBV19 to TRBJ2-3; no clear D gene. The CDR3 has 13 residues. Germline values: CDR1 LNHDA, CDR2 SQIVND (reference sequence). V was trimmed by 3 bases and J by 0 bases, leaving 4 bases between them. This chain's CDR3 is CASSIFSTDTQYF. The CDR3 DNA reads TGTGCCAGTAGTATCTTTAGCACAGATACGCAGTATTTT.

CDR3 sequence reads: CASSSTGGAQYF. The CDR3, as DNA: TGTGCCAGCAGCTCAACAGGGGGCGCGCAGTACTTC. V usage is TRBV7-2 and J usage is TRBJ2-7, with 9 bases that match TRBD1. Per germline, CDR1 SGHTA and CDR2 FQGNSA. This CDR3 spans 12 amino acids. V gave up 4 bases and J gave up 9 bases; unmatched junction bases: 4.

This clone has more than one count but fewer than ten. This specimen includes other DNA sequences encoding the same CDR3. The chain joins TRBV3-1 (or the pseudogene TRBV3-2) to TRBJ1-3; D unresolved. Germline V CDR1 and CDR2: LGHDT, YNNKEL (reference sequence). Trimming removed 1 base at V and 3 bases at J, with 4 bases between. The CDR3 spans 13 residues. The CDR3 coding sequence is TGTGCCAGCAGCCAAGTTCTTGGAAACACCATATATTTT. It is translated as CASSQVLGNTIYF.

The V gene is TRBV5-1, the J gene TRBJ2-7, with unresolved D. V was shortened by 1 base and J by 6 bases, with 20 bases between the two germline ends. CDR1 SGHRS and CDR2 YFSETQ come from the germline V gene. The CDR3 consists of 16 residues. CDR3 sequence (DNA): TGCGCCAGCAGCTTGAGGGCTTGGGCCGGAACGGGCGAGCAGTACTTC. Its protein product is CASSLRAWAGTGEQYF.

The J gene is TRBJ1-5, the V gene TRBV6-2 or TRBV6-3; no clear D gene. The CDR3 totals 14 residues. The germline V gene has CDR1 MNHEY and CDR2 SVGEGT. Trimming shortened V by 6 bases and J by 4 bases, and 13 bases separated the two germline ends. CDR3 nucleotide sequence: TGTGCCAGCAGCAAGCGATTGGGGAATCAGCCCCAGCATTTT. Residues: CASSKRLGNQPQHF.

The V call is TRBV29-1, the J call TRBJ2-7; D uncertain. This CDR3 has 13 residues. V lost 1 base to trimming and J lost 1 base, with 8 bases between them. Germline V gene sequence: CDR1 SQVTM, CDR2 ANQGSEA. This CDR3 is CSVEVGYSYEQYF. As DNA, the CDR3 is TGCAGCGTTGAAGTCGGGTATTCCTACGAGCAGTACTTC.

This clone was counted between two and nine times. The V gene is TRBV4-2, the J gene TRBJ1-5; D uncertain. V lost 0 bases, J lost 0 bases, and 9 bases lay in between. This CDR3 has 16 amino acids. Per germline, CDR1 LGHNA and CDR2 YNFKEQ. CDR3 bases: TGTGCCAGCAGCCAAGAATTGGTCAGTAGCAATCAGCCCCAGCATTTT. Protein product: CASSQELVSSNQPQHF.

The chain carries TRBV5-4 and TRBJ2-1; 16 bases match TRBD2. V lost 3 bases, J lost 1 base, and 7 bases stayed unmatched. The CDR3 loop spans 19 amino acids. CDR1 and CDR2 (germline): SGHNT, YYREEE (reference sequence). CDR3 DNA sequence: TGTGCCAGCAGCTCTCAGGGACTAGCGGGAGGGCCTTCCTACAATGAGCAGTTCTTC. Its translation is CASSSQGLAGGPSYNEQFF.

The J gene is TRBJ2-3, the V gene TRBV5-6; D not certain. Germline V CDR1 and CDR2: SGHDT, YYEEEE. The CDR3 has 15 amino acids. V was pared by 1 base and J by 0 bases, with 9 bases between. CDR3 coding DNA: TGTGCCAGCAGCTTGTTGGTTTCTAGCACAGATACGCAGTATTTT. Translating it yields CASSLLVSSTDTQYF.

The J gene is TRBJ1-1, the V gene TRBV18, with D possibly matching TRBD1 (5 bases). Germline V gene lookup returns CDR1 KGHSH and CDR2 LQKENI. The ends were cut back, 8 bases at V and 0 bases at J, with 10 bases in the middle. This CDR3 comprises 13 residues. CDR3 residues: CASTPGLNTEAFF. The DNA of the CDR3 is TGTGCCAGCACCCCAGGGTTGAACACTGAAGCTTTCTTT.

This clone turned up a few times. This chain links TRBV6-2 or TRBV6-3 with TRBJ1-2, with TRBD1 matching 7 bases. The V gene end was trimmed by 4 bases and the J gene end by 1 base; junction bases not matched to a gene: 15. CDR1 is MNHEY and CDR2 is SVGEGT in the germline V gene. The CDR3 totals 18 residues. DNA for the CDR3: TGTGCCAGCAGTTCCCGAATCCCCCTGACAGGGAATAACTATGGCTACACCTTC. This gives the protein CASSSRIPLTGNNYGYTF.

The chain has TRBV6-5 and TRBJ2-1; D not resolved. The CDR3 has 13 residues. Germline CDR1 MNHEY, CDR2 SVGAGI. With 11 bases removed from V and 7 bases from J, the gap between germline ends came to 18 bases. The CDR3 spells CASDSQIKNEQFF. The CDR3 DNA is TGTGCCTCCGACTCACAGATAAAAAATGAGCAGTTCTTC.

The chain carries TRBV19 and TRBJ1-1, with no clear D. Germline V gives CDR1 LNHDA, CDR2 SQIVND (reference sequence). The V end lost 3 bases, the J end lost 1 base, and 12 bases lay between the germline ends. The length of the CDR3 is 15 residues. CDR3 sequence: CASSILAERNTEAFF. For the CDR3, the DNA is TGTGCCAGTAGTATCCTCGCGGAGAGGAACACTGAAGCTTTCTTT. The full variable domain, rest sourced from reference TRBV19 and TRBJ1-1, is DGGITQSPKYLFRKEGQNVTLSCEQNLNHDAMYWYRQDPGQGLRLIYYSQIVNDFQKGDIAEGYSVSREKKESFPLTVTSAQKNPTAFYLCASSILAERNTEAFFGQGTRLTVV.

CDR3: CASSPRLAGGHTGELFF. DNA of the CDR3: TGCGCCAGCAGCCCTCGACTAGCGGGAGGTCACACCGGGGAGCTGTTTTTT. V and J are TRBV4-1 and TRBJ2-2, with TRBD2 matching 13 bases. The CDR3 contains 17 residues. After removal of 4 bases from V and 3 bases from J, the junction contained 5 bases not matched to a gene. Germline CDR1 is MGHRA and CDR2 is YSYEKL.

This chain links TRBV24-1 with TRBJ1-2; TRBD1 matches 9 bases. The CDR3 totals 15 residues. Germline CDR1 is KGHDR and CDR2 is SFDVKD. V shed 7 bases and J 0 bases; nucleotides not matched to a gene: 5. The CDR3 nucleotides are TGTGCCACCAGAGGCGACAGGGGGTCTAACTATGGCTACACCTTC. Translated, it gives CATRGDRGSNYGYTF.